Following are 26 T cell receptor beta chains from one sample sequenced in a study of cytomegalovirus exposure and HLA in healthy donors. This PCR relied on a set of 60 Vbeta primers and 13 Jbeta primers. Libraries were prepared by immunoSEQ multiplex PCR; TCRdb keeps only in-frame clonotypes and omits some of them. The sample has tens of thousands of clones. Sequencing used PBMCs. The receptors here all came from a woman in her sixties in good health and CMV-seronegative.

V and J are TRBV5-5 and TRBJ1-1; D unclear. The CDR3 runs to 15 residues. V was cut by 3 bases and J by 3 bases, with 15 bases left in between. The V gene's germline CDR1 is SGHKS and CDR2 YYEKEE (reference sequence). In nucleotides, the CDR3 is TGTGCCAGCAGCTCGCCCCAGAGGGTCGACACTGAAGCTTTCTTT. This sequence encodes CASSSPQRVDTEAFF.

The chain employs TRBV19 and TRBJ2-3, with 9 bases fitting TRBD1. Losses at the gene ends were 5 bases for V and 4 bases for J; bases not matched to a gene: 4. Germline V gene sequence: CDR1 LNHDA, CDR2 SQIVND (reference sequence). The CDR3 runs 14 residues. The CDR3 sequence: CASSAGQGPDTQYF. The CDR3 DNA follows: TGTGCCAGTAGTGCAGGACAGGGGCCAGATACGCAGTATTTT.

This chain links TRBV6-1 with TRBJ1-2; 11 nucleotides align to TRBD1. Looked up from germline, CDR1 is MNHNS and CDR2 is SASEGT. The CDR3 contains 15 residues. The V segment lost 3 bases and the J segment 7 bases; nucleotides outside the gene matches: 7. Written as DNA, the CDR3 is TGTGCCAGCAGTGACCCCGGACAGGGGGCGGTTGGCTACACCTTC. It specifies CASSDPGQGAVGYTF.

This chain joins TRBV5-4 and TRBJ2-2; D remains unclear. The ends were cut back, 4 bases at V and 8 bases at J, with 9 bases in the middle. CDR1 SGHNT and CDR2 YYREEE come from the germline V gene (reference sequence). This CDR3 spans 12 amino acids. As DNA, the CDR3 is TGTGCCAGCAGCCGGCCCGGGGGGGAGCTGTTTTTT. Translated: CASSRPGGELFF.

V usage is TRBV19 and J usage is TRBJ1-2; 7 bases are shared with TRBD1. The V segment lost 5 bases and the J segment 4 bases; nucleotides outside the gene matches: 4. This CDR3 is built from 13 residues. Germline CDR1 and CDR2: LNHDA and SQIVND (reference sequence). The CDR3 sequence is CASSRQGGYGYTF. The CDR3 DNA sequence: TGTGCCAGTAGTCGACAGGGCGGCTATGGCTACACCTTC.

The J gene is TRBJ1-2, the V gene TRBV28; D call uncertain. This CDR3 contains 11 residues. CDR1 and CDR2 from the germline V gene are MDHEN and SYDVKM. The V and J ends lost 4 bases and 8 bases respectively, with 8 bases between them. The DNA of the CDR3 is TGTGCCAGCAGTTCGACATCGGGCTACACCTTC. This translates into CASSSTSGYTF.

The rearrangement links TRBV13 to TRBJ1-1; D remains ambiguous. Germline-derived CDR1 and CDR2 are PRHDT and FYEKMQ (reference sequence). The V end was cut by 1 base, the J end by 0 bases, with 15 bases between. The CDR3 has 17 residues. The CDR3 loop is CASSLARPLTMNTEAFF. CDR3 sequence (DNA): TGTGCCAGCAGCTTAGCCAGACCTCTAACTATGAACACTGAAGCTTTCTTT.

DNA for the CDR3: TGTGCCAGCAGTGAGAACGGTCGGGGGGCGGGAGCTGAAGCTTTCTTT. Translating it yields CASSENGRGAGAEAFF. The chain has TRBV28 and TRBJ1-1; a weak D match, TRBD1 (6 bases). The CDR3 covers 16 residues. The ends were cut back, 5 bases at V and 6 bases at J, with 22 bases in the middle. Germline CDR1 MDHEN, CDR2 SYDVKM.

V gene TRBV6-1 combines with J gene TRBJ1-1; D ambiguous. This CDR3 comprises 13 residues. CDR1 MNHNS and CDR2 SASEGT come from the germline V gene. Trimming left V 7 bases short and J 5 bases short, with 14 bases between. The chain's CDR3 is CASTLISRTEAFF. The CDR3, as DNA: TGTGCCAGCACCCTGATATCCCGGACTGAAGCTTTCTTT.

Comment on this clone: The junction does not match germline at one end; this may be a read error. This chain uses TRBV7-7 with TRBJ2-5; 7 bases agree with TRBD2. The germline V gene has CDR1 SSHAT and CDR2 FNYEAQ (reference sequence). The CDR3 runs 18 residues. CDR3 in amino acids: CASSLEEAGRTRGETQYF. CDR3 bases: TGTGCTAGCAGCTTAGAAGAGGCGGGAAGGACTAGGGGAGAGACCCAGTACTTC.

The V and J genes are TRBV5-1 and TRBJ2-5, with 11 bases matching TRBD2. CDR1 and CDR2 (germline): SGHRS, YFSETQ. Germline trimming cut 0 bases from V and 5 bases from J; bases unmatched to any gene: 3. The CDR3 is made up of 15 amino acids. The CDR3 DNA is TGCGCCAGCAGCTTGGCTTCTAGCGGGGGGGAGACCCAGTACTTC. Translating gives CASSLASSGGETQYF.

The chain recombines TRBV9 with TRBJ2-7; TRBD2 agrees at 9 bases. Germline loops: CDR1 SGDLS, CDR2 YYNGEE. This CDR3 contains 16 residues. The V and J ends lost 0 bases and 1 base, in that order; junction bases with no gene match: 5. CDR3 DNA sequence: TGTGCCAGCAGCGTAGTTTCCACTAGCGGGTCCTACGAGCAGTACTTC. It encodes CASSVVSTSGSYEQYF.

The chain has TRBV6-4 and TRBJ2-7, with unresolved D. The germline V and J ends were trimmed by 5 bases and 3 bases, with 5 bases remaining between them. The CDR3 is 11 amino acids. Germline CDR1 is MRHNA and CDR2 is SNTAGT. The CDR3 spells CASSFGYEQYF. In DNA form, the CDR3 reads TGTGCCAGCAGTTTCGGCTACGAGCAGTACTTC.

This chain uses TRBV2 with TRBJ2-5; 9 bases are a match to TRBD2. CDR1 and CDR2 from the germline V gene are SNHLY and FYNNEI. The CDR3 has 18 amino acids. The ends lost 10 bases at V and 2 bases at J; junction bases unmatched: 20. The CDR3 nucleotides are TGTGCCACCGGGGGGTGGGGGGTAGCGGGAGTTCGACAAGAGACCCAGTACTTC. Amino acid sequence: CATGGWGVAGVRQETQYF.

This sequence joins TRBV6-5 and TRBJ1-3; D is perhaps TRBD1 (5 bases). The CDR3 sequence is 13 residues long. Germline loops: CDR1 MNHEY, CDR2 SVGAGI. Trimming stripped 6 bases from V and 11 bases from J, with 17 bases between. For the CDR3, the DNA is TGTGCCAGCAGATACGCGGGGGGAAAGGCCATATATTTT. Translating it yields CASRYAGGKAIYF.

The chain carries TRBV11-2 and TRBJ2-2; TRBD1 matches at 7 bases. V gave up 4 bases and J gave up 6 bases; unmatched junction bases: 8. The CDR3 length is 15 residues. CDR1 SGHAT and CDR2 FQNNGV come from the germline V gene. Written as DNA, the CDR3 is TGTGCCAGCAGCTACATCAGGACAGGCCCCGGGGAGCTGTTTTTT. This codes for CASSYIRTGPGELFF.

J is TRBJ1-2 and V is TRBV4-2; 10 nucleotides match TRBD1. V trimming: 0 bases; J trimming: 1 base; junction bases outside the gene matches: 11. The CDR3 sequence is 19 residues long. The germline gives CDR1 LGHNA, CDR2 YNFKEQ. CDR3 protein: CASSQDWFGTGAFNYGYTF. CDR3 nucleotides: TGTGCCAGCAGCCAAGATTGGTTTGGGACAGGGGCCTTTAACTATGGCTACACCTTC.

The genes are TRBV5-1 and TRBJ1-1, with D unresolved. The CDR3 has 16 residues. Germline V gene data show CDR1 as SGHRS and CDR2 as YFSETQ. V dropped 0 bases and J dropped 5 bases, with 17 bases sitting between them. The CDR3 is CASSLATKVAGTEAFF. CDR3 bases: TGCGCCAGCAGCTTGGCCACCAAGGTGGCGGGAACTGAAGCTTTCTTT.

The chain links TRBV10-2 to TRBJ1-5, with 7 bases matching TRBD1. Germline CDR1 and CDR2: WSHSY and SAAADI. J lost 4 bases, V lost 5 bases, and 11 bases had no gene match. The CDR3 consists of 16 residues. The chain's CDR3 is CASSLGRGNGNQPQHF. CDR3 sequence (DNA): TGCGCCAGCAGTTTGGGCAGGGGGAATGGGAATCAGCCCCAGCATTTT.

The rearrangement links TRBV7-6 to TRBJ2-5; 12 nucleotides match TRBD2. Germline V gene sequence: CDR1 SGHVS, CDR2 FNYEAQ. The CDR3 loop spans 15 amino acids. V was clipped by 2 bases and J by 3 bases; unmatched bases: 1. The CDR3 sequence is CASSLRTSGEETQYF. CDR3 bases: TGTGCCAGCAGCTTACGGACTAGCGGGGAAGAGACCCAGTACTTC.

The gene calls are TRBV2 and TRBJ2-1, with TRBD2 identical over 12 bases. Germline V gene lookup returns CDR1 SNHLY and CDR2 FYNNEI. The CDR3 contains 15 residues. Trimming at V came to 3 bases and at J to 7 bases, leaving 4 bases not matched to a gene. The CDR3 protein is CASSEGLAGLNEQFF. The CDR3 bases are TGTGCCAGCAGTGAGGGACTAGCGGGTTTGAATGAGCAGTTCTTC.

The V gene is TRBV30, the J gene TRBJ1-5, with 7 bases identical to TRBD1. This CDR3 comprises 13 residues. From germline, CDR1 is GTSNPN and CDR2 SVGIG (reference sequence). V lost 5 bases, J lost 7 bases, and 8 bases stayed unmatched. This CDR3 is CAWSEGAWQPQHF. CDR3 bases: TGTGCCTGGTCCGAGGGGGCCTGGCAGCCCCAGCATTTT.

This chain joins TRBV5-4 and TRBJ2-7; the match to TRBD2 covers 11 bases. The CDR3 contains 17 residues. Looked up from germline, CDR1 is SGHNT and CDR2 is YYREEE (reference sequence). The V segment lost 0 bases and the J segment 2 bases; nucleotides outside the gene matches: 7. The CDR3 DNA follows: TGTGCCAGCAGCTTGGAACTAGCGGGAGAGCGACCCTACGAGCAGTACTTC. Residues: CASSLELAGERPYEQYF.

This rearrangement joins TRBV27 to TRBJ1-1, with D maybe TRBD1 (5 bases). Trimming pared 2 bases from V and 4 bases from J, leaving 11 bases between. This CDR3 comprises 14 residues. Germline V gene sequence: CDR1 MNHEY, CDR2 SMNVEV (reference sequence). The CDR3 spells CASSLVFRGTEAFF. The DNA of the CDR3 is TGTGCCAGCAGTTTAGTCTTTAGGGGCACTGAAGCTTTCTTT.

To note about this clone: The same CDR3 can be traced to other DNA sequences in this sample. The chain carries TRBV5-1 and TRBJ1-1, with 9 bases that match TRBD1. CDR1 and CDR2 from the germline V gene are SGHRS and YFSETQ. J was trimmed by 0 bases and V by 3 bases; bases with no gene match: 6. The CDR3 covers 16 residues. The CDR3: CASSSMGQGVNTEAFF. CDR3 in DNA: TGCGCCAGCAGCTCAATGGGACAGGGCGTGAACACTGAAGCTTTCTTT.

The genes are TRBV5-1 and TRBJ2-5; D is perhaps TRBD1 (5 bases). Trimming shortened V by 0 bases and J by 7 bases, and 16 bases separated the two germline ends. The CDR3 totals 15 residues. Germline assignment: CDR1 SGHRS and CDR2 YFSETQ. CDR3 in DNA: TGCGCCAGCAGCTTGGGACAGAGGCCCGCCGGGACCCAGTACTTC. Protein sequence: CASSLGQRPAGTQYF.